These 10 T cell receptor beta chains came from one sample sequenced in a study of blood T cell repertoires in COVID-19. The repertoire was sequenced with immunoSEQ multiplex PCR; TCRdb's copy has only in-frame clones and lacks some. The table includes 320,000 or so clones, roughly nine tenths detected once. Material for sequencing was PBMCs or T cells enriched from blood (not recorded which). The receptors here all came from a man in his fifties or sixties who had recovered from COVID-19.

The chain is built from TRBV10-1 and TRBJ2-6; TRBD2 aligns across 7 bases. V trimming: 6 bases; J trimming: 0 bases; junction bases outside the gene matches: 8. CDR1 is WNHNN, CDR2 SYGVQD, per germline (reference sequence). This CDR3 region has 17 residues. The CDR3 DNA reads TGCGCCAGCAGATGCTGGGGGGGAACCTCTGGGGCCAACGTCCTGACTTTC. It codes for CASRCWGGTSGANVLTF.

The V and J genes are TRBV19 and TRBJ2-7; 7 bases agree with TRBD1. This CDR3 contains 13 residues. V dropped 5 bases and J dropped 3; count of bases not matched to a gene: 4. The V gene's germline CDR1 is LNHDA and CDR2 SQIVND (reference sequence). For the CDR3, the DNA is TGTGCCAGTAGTTTGACAGGGCTCTACGAGCAGTACTTC. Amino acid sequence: CASSLTGLYEQYF.

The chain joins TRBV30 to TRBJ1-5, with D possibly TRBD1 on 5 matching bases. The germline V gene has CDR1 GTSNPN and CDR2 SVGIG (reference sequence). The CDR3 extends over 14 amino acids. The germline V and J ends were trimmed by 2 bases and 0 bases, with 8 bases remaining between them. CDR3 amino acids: CAWSRGSSNQPQHF. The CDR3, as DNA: TGTGCCTGGAGTAGGGGCAGTAGCAATCAGCCCCAGCATTTT. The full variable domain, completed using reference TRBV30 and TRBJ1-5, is SQTIHQWPATLVQPVGSPLSLECTVEGTSNPNLYWYRQAAGRGLQLLFYSVGIGQISSEVPQNLSASRPQDRQFILSSKKLLLSDSGFYLCAWSRGSSNQPQHFGDGTRLSIL.

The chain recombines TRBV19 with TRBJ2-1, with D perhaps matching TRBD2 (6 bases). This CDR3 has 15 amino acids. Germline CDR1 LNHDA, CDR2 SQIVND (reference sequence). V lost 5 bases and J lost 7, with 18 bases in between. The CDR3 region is CASSGRLGAGNEQFF. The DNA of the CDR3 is TGTGCCAGTAGTGGTCGACTAGGTGCAGGAAATGAGCAGTTCTTC.

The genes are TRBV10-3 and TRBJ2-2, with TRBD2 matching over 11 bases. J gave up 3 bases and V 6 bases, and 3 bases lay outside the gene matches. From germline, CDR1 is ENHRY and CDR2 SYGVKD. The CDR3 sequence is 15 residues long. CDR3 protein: CAISTSGSDTGELFF. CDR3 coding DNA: TGTGCCATCAGCACTAGCGGGAGTGACACCGGGGAGCTGTTTTTT.

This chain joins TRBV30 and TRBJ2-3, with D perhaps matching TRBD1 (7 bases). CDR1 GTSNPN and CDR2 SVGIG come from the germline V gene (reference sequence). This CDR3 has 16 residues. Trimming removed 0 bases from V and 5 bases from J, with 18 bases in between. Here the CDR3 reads CAWSVLGQGGRDTQYF. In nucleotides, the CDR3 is TGTGCCTGGAGTGTACTCGGCCAGGGGGGAAGAGATACGCAGTATTTT.

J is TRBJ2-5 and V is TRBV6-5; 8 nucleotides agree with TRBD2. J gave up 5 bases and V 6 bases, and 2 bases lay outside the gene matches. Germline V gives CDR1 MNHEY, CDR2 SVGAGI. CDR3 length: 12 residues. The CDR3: CASSGTRETQYF. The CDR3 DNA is TGTGCCAGCAGCGGGACTAGGGAGACCCAGTACTTC.

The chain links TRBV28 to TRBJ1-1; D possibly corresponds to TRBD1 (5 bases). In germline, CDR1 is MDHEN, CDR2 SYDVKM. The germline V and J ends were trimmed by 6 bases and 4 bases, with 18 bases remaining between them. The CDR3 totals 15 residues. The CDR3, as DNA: TGTGCCAGCAGCTACAATTTGGGGGGGGGCACTGAAGCTTTCTTT. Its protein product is CASSYNLGGGTEAFF.

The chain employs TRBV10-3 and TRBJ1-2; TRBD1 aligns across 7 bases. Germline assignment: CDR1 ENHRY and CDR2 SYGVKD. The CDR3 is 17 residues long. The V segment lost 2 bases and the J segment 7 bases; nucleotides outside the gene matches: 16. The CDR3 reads CAISEGEETGKMGGYTF. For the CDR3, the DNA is TGTGCCATCAGTGAGGGCGAGGAGACAGGGAAAATGGGTGGCTACACCTTC.

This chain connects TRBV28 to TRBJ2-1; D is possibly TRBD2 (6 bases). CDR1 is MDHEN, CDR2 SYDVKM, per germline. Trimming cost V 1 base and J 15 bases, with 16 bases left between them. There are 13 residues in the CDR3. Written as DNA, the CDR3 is TGTGCCAGCAGTTTATATACCCGTCGGGAGTGGTTCTTC. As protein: CASSLYTRREWFF.